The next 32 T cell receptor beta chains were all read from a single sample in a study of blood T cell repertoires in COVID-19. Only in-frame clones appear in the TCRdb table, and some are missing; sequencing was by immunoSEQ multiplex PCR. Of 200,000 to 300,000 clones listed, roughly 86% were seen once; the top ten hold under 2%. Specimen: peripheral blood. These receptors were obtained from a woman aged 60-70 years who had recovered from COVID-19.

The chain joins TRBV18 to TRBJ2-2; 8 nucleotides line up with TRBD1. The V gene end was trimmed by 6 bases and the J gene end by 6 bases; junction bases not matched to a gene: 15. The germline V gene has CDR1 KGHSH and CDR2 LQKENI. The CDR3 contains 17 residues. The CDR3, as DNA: TGTGCCAGCTCCCCTCCGAACAGGGGGTATTTCTCCGGGGAGCTGTTTTTT. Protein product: CASSPPNRGYFSGELFF.

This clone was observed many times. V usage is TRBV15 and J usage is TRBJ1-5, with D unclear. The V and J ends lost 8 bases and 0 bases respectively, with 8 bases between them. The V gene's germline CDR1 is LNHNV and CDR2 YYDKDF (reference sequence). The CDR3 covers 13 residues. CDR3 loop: CATRGDSNQPQHF. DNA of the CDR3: TGTGCCACCCGCGGGGATAGCAATCAGCCCCAGCATTTT.

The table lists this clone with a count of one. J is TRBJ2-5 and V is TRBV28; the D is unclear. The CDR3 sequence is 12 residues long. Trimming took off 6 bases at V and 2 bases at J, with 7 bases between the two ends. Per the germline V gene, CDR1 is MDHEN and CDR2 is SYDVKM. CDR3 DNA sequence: TGTGCCAGCAGCCTCCGTCAAGAGACCCAGTACTTC. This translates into CASSLRQETQYF.

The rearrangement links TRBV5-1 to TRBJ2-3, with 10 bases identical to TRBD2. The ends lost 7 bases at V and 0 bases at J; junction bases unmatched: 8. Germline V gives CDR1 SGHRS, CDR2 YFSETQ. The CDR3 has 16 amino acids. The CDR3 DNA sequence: TGCGCCAGCCTTAGCGGGGGGAGCCCTAGCACAGATACGCAGTATTTT. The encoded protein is CASLSGGSPSTDTQYF.

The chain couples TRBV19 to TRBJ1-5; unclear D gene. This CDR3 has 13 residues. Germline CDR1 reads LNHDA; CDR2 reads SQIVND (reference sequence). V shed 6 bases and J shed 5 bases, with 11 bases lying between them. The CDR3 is CASRRVGHQPQHF. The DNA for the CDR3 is TGTGCCAGTAGGCGGGTAGGTCATCAGCCCCAGCATTTT.

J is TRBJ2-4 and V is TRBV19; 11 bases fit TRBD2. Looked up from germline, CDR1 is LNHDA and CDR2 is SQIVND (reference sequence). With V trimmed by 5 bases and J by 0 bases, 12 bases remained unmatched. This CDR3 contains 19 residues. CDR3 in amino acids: CASSEPLAGDPTAKNIQYF. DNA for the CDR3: TGTGCCAGTAGTGAACCACTAGCGGGGGACCCTACAGCCAAAAACATTCAGTACTTC.

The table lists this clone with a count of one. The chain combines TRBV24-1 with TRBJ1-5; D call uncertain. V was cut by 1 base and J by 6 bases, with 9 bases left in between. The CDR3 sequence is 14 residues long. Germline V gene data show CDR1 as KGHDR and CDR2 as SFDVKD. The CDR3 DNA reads TGTGCCACCAGTGATTTACGAACGGTTCAGCCCCAGCATTTT. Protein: CATSDLRTVQPQHF.

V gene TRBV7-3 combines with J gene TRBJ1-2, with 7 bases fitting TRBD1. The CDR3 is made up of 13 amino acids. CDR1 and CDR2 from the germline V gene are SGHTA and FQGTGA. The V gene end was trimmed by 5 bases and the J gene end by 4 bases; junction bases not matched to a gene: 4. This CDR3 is CASSQGQTYGYTF. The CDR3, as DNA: TGTGCCAGCAGCCAGGGACAGACCTATGGCTACACCTTC.

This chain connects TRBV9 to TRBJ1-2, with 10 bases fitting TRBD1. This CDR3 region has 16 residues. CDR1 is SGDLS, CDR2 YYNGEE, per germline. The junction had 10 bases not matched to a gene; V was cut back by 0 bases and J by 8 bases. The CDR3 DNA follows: TGTGCCAGCAGCGTAGTTGACAGGGGGCGCGTAAGCGGCTACACCTTC. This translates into CASSVVDRGRVSGYTF.

This CDR3 reads CASSWTGGDQPQHF. The DNA for the CDR3 is TGTGCCAGCAGCTGGACAGGGGGCGATCAGCCCCAGCATTTT. The chain links TRBV5-8 to TRBJ1-5, with 11 bases that match TRBD1. The germline CDR1 and CDR2 sequences are SGHTS and YDEGEE. The CDR3 is 14 amino acids. J was trimmed by 5 bases and V by 3 bases; bases with no gene match: 1. The full variable domain, completed using reference TRBV5-8 and TRBJ1-5, is EAGVTQSPTHLIKTRGQQATLRCSPISGHTSVYWYQQALGLGLQFLLWYDEGEERNRGNFPPRFSGRQFPNYSSELNVNALELEDSALYLCASSWTGGDQPQHFGDGTRLSIL.

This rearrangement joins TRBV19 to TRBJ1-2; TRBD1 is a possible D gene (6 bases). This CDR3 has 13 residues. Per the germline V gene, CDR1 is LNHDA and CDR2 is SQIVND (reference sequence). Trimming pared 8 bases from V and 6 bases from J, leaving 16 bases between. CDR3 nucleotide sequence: TGTGCCAGTCGCGAACAGGGAGCGAATGGCTACACCTTC. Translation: CASREQGANGYTF.

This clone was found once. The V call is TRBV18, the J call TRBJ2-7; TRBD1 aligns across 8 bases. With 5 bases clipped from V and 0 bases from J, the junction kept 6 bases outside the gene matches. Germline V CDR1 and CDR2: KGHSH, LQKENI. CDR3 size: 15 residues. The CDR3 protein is CASSLTGGSSYEQYF. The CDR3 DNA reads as TGTGCCAGCTCATTAACAGGGGGAAGCTCCTACGAGCAGTACTTC.

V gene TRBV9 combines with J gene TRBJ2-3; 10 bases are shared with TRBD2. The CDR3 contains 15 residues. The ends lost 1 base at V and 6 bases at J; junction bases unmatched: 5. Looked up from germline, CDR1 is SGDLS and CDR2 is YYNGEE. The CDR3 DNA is TGTGCCAGCAGCGTAAACCCAGCGGGGGGGGATACGCAGTATTTT. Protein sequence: CASSVNPAGGDTQYF.

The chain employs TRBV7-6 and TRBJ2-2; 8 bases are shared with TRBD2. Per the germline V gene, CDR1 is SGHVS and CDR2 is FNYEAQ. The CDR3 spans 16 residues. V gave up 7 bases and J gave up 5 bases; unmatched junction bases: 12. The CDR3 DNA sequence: TGTGCCAGCACCCGCCGCCTTAGCGGGGTGACCGGGGAGCTGTTTTTT. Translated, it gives CASTRRLSGVTGELFF.

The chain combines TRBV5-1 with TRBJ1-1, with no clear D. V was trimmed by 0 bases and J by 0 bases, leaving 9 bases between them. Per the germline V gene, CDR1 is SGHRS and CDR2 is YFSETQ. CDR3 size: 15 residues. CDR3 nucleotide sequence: TGCGCCAGCAGCTTGGCTGGCCATATGAACACTGAAGCTTTCTTT. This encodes CASSLAGHMNTEAFF.

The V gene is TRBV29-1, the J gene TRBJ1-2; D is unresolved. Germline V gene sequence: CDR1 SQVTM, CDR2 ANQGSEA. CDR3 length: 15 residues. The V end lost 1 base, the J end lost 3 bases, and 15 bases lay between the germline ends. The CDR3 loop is CSVEGTDGPDYGYTF. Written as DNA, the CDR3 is TGCAGCGTTGAAGGCACAGACGGTCCAGACTATGGCTACACCTTC.

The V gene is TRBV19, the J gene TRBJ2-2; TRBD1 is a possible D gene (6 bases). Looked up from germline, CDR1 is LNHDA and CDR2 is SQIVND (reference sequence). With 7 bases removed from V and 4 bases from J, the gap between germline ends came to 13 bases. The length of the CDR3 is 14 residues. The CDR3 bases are TGTGCCAGTATTCCGGGACAAGTCACCGGGGAGCTGTTTTTT. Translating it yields CASIPGQVTGELFF. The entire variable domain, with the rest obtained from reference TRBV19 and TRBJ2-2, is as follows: DGGITQSPKYLFRKEGQNVTLSCEQNLNHDAMYWYRQDPGQGLRLIYYSQIVNDFQKGDIAEGYSVSREKKESFPLTVTSAQKNPTAFYLCASIPGQVTGELFFGEGSRLTVL.

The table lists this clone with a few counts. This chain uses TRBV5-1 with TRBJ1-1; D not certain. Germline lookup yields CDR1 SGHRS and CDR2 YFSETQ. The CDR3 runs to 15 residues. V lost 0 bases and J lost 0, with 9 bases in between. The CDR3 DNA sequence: TGCGCCAGCAGCTTGGACAGTATCATGAACACTGAAGCTTTCTTT. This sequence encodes CASSLDSIMNTEAFF.

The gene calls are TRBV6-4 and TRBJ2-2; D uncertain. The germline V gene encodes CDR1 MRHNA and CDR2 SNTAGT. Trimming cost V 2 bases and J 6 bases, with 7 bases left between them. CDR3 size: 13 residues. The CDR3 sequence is CASSDSQAGELFF. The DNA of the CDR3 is TGTGCCAGCAGTGACAGCCAAGCCGGGGAGCTGTTTTTT.

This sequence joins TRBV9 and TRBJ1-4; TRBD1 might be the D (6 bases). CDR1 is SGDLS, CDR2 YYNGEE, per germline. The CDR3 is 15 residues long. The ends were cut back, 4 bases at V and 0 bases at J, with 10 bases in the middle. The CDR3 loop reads CASSPRTATNEKLFF. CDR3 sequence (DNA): TGTGCCAGCAGCCCCCGGACAGCAACTAATGAAAAACTGTTTTTT.

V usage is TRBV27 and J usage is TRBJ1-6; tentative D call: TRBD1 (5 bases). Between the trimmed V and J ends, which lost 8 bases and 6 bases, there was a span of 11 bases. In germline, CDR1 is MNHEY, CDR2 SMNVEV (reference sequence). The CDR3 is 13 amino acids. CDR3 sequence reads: CASAVQGNSPLHF. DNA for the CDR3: TGTGCCAGCGCGGTTCAGGGTAATTCACCCCTCCACTTT.

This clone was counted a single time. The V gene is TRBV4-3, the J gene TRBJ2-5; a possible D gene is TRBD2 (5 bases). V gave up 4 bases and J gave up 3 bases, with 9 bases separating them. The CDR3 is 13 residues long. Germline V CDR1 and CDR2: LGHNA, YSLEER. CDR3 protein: CASSLQRKETQYF. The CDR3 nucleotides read TGCGCCAGCAGCCTGCAGCGGAAAGAGACCCAGTACTTC.

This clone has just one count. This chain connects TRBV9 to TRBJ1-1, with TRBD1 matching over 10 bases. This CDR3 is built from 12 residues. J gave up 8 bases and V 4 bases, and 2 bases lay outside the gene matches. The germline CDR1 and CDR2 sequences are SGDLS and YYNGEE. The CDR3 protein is CASSPDRGEAFF. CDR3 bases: TGTGCCAGCAGCCCGGACAGGGGGGAAGCTTTCTTT.

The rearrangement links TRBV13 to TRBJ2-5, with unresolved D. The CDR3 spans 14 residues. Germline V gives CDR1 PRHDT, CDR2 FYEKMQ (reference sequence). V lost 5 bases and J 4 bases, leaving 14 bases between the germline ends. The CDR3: CASSPTGSGETQYF. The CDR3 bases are TGTGCCAGCAGCCCGACTGGGTCGGGAGAGACCCAGTACTTC. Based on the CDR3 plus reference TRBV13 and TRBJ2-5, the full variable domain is AAGVIQSPRHLIKEKRETATLKCYPIPRHDTVYWYQQGPGQDPQFLISFYEKMQSDKGSIPDRFSAQQFSDYHSELNMSSLELGDSALYFCASSPTGSGETQYFGPGTRLLVL.

In nucleotides, the CDR3 is TGTGCCAGTACCGGACGAGGCGGGGTCGAGCAGTACTTC. It encodes CASTGRGGVEQYF. This sequence joins TRBV2 and TRBJ2-7; possible D gene TRBD2, 6 bases. V was cut by 9 bases and J by 6 bases, with 18 bases left in between. In germline, CDR1 is SNHLY, CDR2 FYNNEI. CDR3 length equals 13 residues. Filled out from reference TRBV2 and TRBJ2-7, the complete variable domain reads EPEVTQTPSHQVTQMGQEVILRCVPISNHLYFYWYRQILGQKVEFLVSFYNNEISEKSEIFDDQFSVERPDGSNFTLKIRSTKLEDSAMYFCASTGRGGVEQYFGPGTRLTVT.

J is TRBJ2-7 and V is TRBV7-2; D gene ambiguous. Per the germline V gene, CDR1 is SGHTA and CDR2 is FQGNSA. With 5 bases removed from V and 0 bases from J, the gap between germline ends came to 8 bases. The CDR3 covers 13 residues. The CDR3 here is CASSPPSSYEQYF. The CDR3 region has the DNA TGTGCCAGCAGCCCACCCAGCTCCTACGAGCAGTACTTC. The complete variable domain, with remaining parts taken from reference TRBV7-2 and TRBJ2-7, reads GAGVSQSPSNKVTEKGKDVELRCDPISGHTALYWYRQSLGQGLEFLIYFQGNSAPDKSGLPSDRFSAERTGGSVSTLTIQRTQQEDSAVYLCASSPPSSYEQYFGPGTRLTVT.

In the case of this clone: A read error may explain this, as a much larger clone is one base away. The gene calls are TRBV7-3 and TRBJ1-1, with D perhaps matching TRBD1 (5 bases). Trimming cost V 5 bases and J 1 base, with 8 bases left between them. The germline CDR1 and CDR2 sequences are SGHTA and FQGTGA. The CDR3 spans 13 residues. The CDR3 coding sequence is TGTGCCAGCAGCGCCACAGGGAACACTGAAGCTTTCTTT. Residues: CASSATGNTEAFF.

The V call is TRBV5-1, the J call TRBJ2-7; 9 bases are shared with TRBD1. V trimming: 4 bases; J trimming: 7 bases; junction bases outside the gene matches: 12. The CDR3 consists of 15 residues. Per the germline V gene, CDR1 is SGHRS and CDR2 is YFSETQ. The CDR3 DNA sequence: TGCGCCAGCAGCGTTCCCGACAGGGGGTTTGTTGAGCAGTACTTC. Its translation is CASSVPDRGFVEQYF.

DNA of the CDR3: TGTGCCAGCACTGCTTTGGGGACAGCCTCTGGAAACACCATATATTTT. Encoded protein: CASTALGTASGNTIYF. The rearrangement joins TRBV11-2 to TRBJ1-3, with 7 bases aligning to TRBD1. The V gene's germline CDR1 is SGHAT and CDR2 FQNNGV. Trimming took 7 bases from V and 0 from J; bases not matched to a gene: 9. The CDR3 is 16 amino acids.

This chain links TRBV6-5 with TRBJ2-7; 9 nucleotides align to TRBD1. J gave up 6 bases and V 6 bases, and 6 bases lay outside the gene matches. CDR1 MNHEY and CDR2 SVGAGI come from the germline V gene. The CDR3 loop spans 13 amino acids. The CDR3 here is CASRLQGALEQYF. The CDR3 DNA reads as TGTGCCAGCAGATTACAGGGGGCGCTCGAGCAGTACTTC.

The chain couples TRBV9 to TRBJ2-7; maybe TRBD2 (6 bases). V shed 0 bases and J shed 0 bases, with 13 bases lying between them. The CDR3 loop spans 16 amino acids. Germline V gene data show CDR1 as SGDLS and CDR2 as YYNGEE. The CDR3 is CASSVGVSGSSYEQYF. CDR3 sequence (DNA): TGTGCCAGCAGCGTAGGGGTTAGCGGAAGCTCCTACGAGCAGTACTTC.

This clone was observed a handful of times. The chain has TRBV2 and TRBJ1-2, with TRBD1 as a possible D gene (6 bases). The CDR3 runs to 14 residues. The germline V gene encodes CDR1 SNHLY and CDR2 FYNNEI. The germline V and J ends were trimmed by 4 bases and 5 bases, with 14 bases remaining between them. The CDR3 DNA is TGTGCCAGCAGTGGGGGGCAGCTGGGTTATGGCTACACCTTC. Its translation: CASSGGQLGYGYTF.